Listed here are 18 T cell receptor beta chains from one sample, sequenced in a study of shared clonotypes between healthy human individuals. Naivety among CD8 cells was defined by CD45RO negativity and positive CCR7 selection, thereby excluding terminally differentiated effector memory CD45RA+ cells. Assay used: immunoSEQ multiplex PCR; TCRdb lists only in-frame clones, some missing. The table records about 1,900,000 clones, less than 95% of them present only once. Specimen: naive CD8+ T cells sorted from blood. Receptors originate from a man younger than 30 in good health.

CDR3 protein: CASSLFGQGASPEYEQYF. For the CDR3, the DNA is TGTGCCAGCAGCTTATTCGGACAGGGGGCGAGCCCCGAATACGAGCAGTACTTC. The V gene is TRBV7-3, the J gene TRBJ2-7; 11 bases are a match to TRBD1. Germline values: CDR1 SGHTA, CDR2 FQGTGA. The V gene end was trimmed by 2 bases and the J gene end by 4 bases; junction bases not matched to a gene: 13. The length of the CDR3 is 18 residues. Together with reference TRBV7-3 and TRBJ2-7, the CDR3 gives the full variable domain: GAGVSQTPSNKVTEKGKYVELRCDPISGHTALYWYRQSLGQGPEFLIYFQGTGAADDSGLPNDRFFAVRPEGSVSTLKIQRTERGDSAVYLCASSLFGQGASPEYEQYFGPGTRLTVT.

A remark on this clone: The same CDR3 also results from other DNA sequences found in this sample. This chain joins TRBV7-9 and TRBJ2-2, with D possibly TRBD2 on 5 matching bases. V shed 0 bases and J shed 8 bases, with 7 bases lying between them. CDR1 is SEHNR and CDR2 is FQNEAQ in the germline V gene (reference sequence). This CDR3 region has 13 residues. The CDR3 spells CASSLAGSGELFF. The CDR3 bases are TGTGCCAGCAGCTTAGCAGGGAGTGGGGAGCTGTTTTTT.

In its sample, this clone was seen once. Here the CDR3 reads CASSISPAGPADEQFF. DNA for the CDR3: TGTGCCAGTAGTATCTCCCCGGCAGGGCCTGCGGATGAGCAGTTCTTC. The chain links TRBV19 to TRBJ2-1; D is possibly TRBD1 (5 bases). The CDR3 has 16 residues. The ends were cut back, 3 bases at V and 8 bases at J, with 20 bases in the middle. The germline gives CDR1 LNHDA, CDR2 SQIVND (reference sequence).

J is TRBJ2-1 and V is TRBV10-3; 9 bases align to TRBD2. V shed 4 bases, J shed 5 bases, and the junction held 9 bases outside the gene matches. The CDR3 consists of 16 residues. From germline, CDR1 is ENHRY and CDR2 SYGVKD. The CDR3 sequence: CAISASREGPHNEQFF. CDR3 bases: TGTGCCATCAGTGCCTCGCGGGAGGGCCCCCACAATGAGCAGTTCTTC.

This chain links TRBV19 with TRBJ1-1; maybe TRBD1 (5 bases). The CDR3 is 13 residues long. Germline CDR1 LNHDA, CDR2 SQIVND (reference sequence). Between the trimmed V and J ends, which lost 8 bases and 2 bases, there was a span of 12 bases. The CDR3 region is CASLRDSNTEAFF. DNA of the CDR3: TGTGCCAGTCTCCGTGACAGTAACACTGAAGCTTTCTTT.

In DNA form, the CDR3 reads TGTGCCAGCAGCTTAGGGGGACAGGGGGCTCCTGGAAACACCATATATTTT. Its translation: CASSLGGQGAPGNTIYF. V is TRBV7-8 and J is TRBJ1-3; 12 bases are a match to TRBD1. The V gene end was trimmed by 1 base and the J gene end by 2 bases; junction bases not matched to a gene: 3. The germline gives CDR1 SGHVS, CDR2 FQNEAQ. This CDR3 comprises 17 residues.

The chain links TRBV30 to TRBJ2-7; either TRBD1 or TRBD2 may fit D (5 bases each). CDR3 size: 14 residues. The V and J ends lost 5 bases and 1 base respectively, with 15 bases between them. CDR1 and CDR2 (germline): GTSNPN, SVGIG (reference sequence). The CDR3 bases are TGTGCCTGGTGTGCACGGGGCCCATCCTACGAGCAGTACTTC. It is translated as CAWCARGPSYEQYF.

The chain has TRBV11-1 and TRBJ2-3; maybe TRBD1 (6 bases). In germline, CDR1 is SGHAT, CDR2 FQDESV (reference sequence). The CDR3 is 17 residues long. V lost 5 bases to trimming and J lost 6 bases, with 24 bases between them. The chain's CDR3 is CASSPLMMGQTGDTQYF. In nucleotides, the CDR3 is TGTGCCAGCAGCCCCCTGATGATGGGCCAAACAGGGGATACGCAGTATTTT.

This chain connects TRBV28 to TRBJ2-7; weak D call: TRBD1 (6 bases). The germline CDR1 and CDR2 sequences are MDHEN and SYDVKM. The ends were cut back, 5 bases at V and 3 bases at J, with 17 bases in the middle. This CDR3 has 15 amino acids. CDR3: CASSRGPTGYYEQYF. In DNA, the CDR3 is TGTGCCAGCAGTAGGGGACCGACAGGATACTACGAGCAGTACTTC.

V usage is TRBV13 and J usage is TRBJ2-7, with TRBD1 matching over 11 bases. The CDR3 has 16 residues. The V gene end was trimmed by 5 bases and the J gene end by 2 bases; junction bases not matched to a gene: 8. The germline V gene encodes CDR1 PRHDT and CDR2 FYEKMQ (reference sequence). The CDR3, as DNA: TGTGCCAGCAGCGTTACCGGGACAGGGGGGACCTACGAGCAGTACTTC. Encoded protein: CASSVTGTGGTYEQYF. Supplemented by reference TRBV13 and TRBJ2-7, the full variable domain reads AAGVIQSPRHLIKEKRETATLKCYPIPRHDTVYWYQQGPGQDPQFLISFYEKMQSDKGSIPDRFSAQQFSDYHSELNMSSLELGDSALYFCASSVTGTGGTYEQYFGPGTRLTVT.

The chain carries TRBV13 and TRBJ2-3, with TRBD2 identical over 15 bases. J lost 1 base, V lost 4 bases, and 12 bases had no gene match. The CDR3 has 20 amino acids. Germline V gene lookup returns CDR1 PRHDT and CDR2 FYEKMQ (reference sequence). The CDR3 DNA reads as TGTGCCAGCAGCTCGACCCCCGGACTAGCGGGGGGGCCTGGCACAGATACGCAGTATTTT. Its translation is CASSSTPGLAGGPGTDTQYF.

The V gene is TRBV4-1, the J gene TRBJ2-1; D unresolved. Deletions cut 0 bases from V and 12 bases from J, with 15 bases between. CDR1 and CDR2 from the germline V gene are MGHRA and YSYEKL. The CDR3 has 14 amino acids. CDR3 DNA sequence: TGCGCCAGCAGCCAAGATGGGGAAGGAATACGGCAGTTCTTC. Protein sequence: CASSQDGEGIRQFF.

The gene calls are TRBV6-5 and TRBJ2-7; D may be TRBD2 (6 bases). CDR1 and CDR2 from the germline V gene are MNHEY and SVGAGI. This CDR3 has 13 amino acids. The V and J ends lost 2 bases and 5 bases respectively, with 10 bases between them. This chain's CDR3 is CASSYGDFDEQYF. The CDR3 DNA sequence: TGTGCCAGCAGTTACGGGGACTTCGACGAGCAGTACTTC.

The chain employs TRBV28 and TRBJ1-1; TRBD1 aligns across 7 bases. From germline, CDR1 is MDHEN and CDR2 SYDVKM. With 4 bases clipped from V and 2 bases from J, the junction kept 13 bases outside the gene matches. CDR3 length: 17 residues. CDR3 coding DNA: TGTGCCAGCAGTTCCCCGGCCCTCCGGGACAGAAACACTGAAGCTTTCTTT. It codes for CASSSPALRDRNTEAFF.

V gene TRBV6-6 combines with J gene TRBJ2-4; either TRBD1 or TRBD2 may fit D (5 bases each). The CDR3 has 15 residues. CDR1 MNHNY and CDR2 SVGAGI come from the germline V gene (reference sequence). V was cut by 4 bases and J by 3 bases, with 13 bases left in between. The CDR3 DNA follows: TGTGCCAGCAGTTCGGAGGAGAGGGGCAAAAACATTCAGTACTTC. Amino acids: CASSSEERGKNIQYF.

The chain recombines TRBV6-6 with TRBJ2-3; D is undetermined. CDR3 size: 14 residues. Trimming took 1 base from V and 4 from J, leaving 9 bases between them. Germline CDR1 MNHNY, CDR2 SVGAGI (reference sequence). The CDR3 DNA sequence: TGTGCCAGCAGTTACTGGTTAGGATCAGATACGCAGTATTTT. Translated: CASSYWLGSDTQYF.

The CDR3 DNA sequence: TGTGCCAGCAGCTTACATGAGCGGGAGTACGAGCAGTACTTC. Its protein product is CASSLHEREYEQYF. The chain carries TRBV7-6 and TRBJ2-7, with 8 nucleotides matching TRBD2. CDR1 and CDR2 from the germline V gene are SGHVS and FNYEAQ. Trimming took 2 bases from V and 4 from J; bases not matched to a gene: 4. The CDR3 contains 14 residues.

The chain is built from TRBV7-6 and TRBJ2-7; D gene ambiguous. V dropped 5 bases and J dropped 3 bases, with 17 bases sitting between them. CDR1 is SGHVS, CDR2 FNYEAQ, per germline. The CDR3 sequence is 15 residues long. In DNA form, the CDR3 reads TGTGCCAGCAGCCCCCGAGGAGCAGGCCTCTACGAGCAGTACTTC. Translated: CASSPRGAGLYEQYF.